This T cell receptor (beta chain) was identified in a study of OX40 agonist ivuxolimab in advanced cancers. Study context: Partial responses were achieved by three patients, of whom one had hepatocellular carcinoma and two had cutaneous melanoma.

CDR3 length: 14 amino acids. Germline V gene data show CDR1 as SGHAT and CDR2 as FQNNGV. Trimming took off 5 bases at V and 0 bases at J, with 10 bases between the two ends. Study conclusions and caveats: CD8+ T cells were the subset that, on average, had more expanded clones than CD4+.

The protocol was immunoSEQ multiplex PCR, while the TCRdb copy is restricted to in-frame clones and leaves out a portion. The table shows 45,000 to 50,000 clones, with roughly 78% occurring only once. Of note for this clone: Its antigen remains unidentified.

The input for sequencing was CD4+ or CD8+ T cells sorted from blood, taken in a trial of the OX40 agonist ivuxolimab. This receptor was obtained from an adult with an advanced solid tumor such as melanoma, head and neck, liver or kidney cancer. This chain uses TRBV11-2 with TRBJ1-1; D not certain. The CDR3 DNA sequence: TGTGCCAGCAGCAAAGGACCTATGAACACTGAAGCTTTCTTT. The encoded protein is CASSKGPMNTEAFF.